Each of the 10 T cell receptor beta chains below was sequenced from the same sample in a study of metastatic and nonmetastatic thyroid tumors. There were no patients who had received any treatment before thyroid surgery. TCRdb reanalyzed the PCR reads via MiXCR. Of 12,000 or so clones detected, 27% appear once; the ten largest clones hold about a fifth. The sequencing input was adjacent normal tissue. These receptor sequences come from a male donor with papillary thyroid cancer or a benign thyroid nodule (not recorded which). Some clones in this sample may be carry-over from other donors' samples.

The chain links TRBV6-1 to TRBJ1-2; 8 positions match TRBD1. Germline V gene data show CDR1 as MNHNS and CDR2 as SASEGT. V lost 10 bases and J lost 4; bases outside the gene matches: 8. The length of the CDR3 is 13 residues. CDR3 protein: CATQGALSYGYTF. CDR3 bases: TGTGCCACCCAGGGGGCCTTGAGCTATGGCTACACCTTC.

This clone was observed a handful of times. This chain joins TRBV12-3 or TRBV12-4 and TRBJ2-2; 12 bases are shared with TRBD2. The ends lost 6 bases at V and 6 bases at J; junction bases unmatched: 5. This CDR3 has 15 amino acids. CDR3 sequence reads: CASRPTSGGPGELFF. The CDR3 coding sequence is TGTGCCAGCAGACCTACTAGCGGGGGGCCCGGGGAGCTGTTTTTT.

This clone was detected many times. The chain uses TRBV6-1 and TRBJ2-7; TRBD2 matches at 12 bases. This CDR3 region has 16 residues. After removal of 2 bases from V and 3 bases from J, the junction contained 5 bases not matched to a gene. CDR1 MNHNS and CDR2 SASEGT come from the germline V gene. The CDR3 DNA reads TGTGCCAGCAGTGAAATCGGACTAGCGGGGTTCTACGAGCAGTACTTC. Translated, it gives CASSEIGLAGFYEQYF.

Notes on this clone: One end of the junction is discordant with germline, which a read error may explain. V is TRBV2 and J is TRBJ2-1, with D possibly matching TRBD2 (6 bases). This CDR3 has 16 residues. Germline lookup yields CDR1 SNHLY and CDR2 FYNNEI. The CDR3 loop is CASILSGEVSYNEKFF. The CDR3 bases are TGTGCCAGCATACTGAGTGGGGAGGTCTCCTACAATGAGAAGTTCTTC.

The sample holds many counts of this clone. The conserved closing phenylalanine or tryptophan is absent in this CDR3, likely reflecting a read error. The DNA is omitted, as the CDR3 cannot be located on it reliably, and the CDR3 follows TCRdb's listing. The CDR3: CASSLGGAG. V is TRBV7-2 and J is TRBJ2-1; TRBD2, the table's D call, was not compared with the DNA. Germline V CDR1 and CDR2: SGHTA, FQGNSA. The CDR3 numbers 9 amino acids, ends counted.

This clone was seen a few times. V is TRBV19 and J is TRBJ1-1; D uncertain. The CDR3 is 13 residues long. The V gene lost 3 bases and the J gene lost 1 base, with 6 bases spanning the gap. Germline CDR1 is LNHDA and CDR2 is SQIVND (reference sequence). This CDR3 reads CASSIGGNTEAFF. CDR3 coding DNA: TGTGCCAGTAGTATTGGTGGGAACACTGAAGCTTTCTTT. Filled out from reference TRBV19 and TRBJ1-1, the complete variable domain reads DGGITQSPKYLFRKEGQNVTLSCEQNLNHDAMYWYRQDPGQGLRLIYYSQIVNDFQKGDIAEGYSVSREKKESFPLTVTSAQKNPTAFYLCASSIGGNTEAFFGQGTRLTVV.

This chain joins TRBV20-1 and TRBJ2-2, with 7 bases that match TRBD2. After removal of 3 bases from V and 4 bases from J, the junction contained 5 bases not matched to a gene. The germline V gene encodes CDR1 DFQATT and CDR2 SNEGSKA (reference sequence). This CDR3 is built from 14 residues. The CDR3 spells CSARAGVSTGELFF. In DNA, the CDR3 is TGCAGTGCTAGGGCGGGAGTGAGCACCGGGGAGCTGTTTTTT.

In this sample, this clone is medium-sized. This chain uses TRBV11-3 with TRBJ2-1; D call uncertain. The ends were cut back, 0 bases at V and 2 bases at J, with 5 bases in the middle. In germline, CDR1 is SGHNT, CDR2 YENEEA. This CDR3 region has 14 residues. CDR3 protein: CASSLDLAYNEQFF. As DNA, the CDR3 is TGTGCCAGCAGCTTAGATCTGGCCTACAATGAGCAGTTCTTC. The whole variable domain, remainder taken from reference TRBV11-3 and TRBJ2-1, is EAGVVQSPRYKIIEKKQPVAFWCNPISGHNTLYWYLQNLGQGPELLIRYENEEAVDDSQLPKDRFSAERLKGVDSTLKIQPAELGDSAVYLCASSLDLAYNEQFFGPGTRLTVL.

This clone was found a few times. The chain joins TRBV11-1 to TRBJ2-7; TRBD2 might be the D (5 bases). Trimming removed 7 bases from V and 3 bases from J, with 13 bases in between. The germline V gene encodes CDR1 SGHAT and CDR2 FQDESV (reference sequence). The CDR3 consists of 13 residues. CDR3 nucleotide sequence: TGTGCCAGCACCCACCCCAGCGGCTACGAGCAGTACTTC. Its translation: CASTHPSGYEQYF.

The chain links TRBV2 to TRBJ2-7, with TRBD1 matching over 10 bases. Germline CDR1 SNHLY, CDR2 FYNNEI. Trimming cost V 6 bases and J 2 bases; bases outside gene matches: 7. This CDR3 has 15 amino acids. The CDR3 reads CASSHRDRGTYEQYF. For the CDR3, the DNA is TGTGCCAGCAGCCACCGGGACAGGGGCACCTACGAGCAGTACTTC. Together with reference TRBV2 and TRBJ2-7, the CDR3 gives the full variable domain: EPEVTQTPSHQVTQMGQEVILRCVPISNHLYFYWYRQILGQKVEFLVSFYNNEISEKSEIFDDQFSVERPDGSNFTLKIRSTKLEDSAMYFCASSHRDRGTYEQYFGPGTRLTVT.